Listed below are T cell receptor beta chains from one sample, sequenced in a study of cytomegalovirus exposure and HLA in healthy donors. Profiled with immunoSEQ multiplex PCR; TCRdb holds only in-frame clones, not every one. The sample consists of approximately 210,000 clones, around 79% of them appearing once. The material sequenced was PBMCs. The receptor set was obtained from a male donor in good health and CMV-seropositive. CDR3s include the opening cysteine and the closing phenylalanine or tryptophan. Each record gives: D gene, J gene, V gene, clone size, CDR3 protein, CDR3 DNA. The D gene is left open where the match is weak. Clone size is shown for a subset of rows, as once, few, many or a class of expanded clone.

>-|TRBJ2-3|TRBV7-6|-
CASSLLPTGGSQYF
TGTGCCAGCAGCTTACTACCCACCGGGGGTTCGCAGTATTTT
>-|TRBJ1-6|TRBV28|-
CASFGQNNSPLHF
TGTGCCAGCTTCGGACAGAATAATTCACCCCTCCACTTT
>-|TRBJ2-7|TRBV2|few
CASSNTGRGAEQYF
TGTGCCAGCAGTAACACAGGGAGGGGTGCCGAGCAGTACTTC
>-|TRBJ2-5|TRBV13|-
CASSFYDRQQETQYF
TGTGCCAGCAGCTTCTACGACAGGCAGCAAGAGACCCAGTACTTC
>-|TRBJ1-4|TRBV7-9|-
CAAEGARRNEKLFF
TGTGCAGCCGAAGGGGCCAGAAGAAATGAAAAACTGTTTTTT
>TRBD1|TRBJ1-2|TRBV29-1|-
CSAATGYGYTF
TGCAGCGCCGCGACAGGGTATGGCTACACCTTC
>-|TRBJ1-2|TRBV25-1|-
CASKVSDHRVSYGYTF
TGTGCCAGCAAGGTTTCCGACCACAGGGTTAGCTATGGCTACACCTTC
>TRBD1|TRBJ2-7|TRBV23-1|-
CASSQRDRSYEQYF
TGCGCCAGCAGTCAAAGGGACAGGTCGTACGAGCAGTACTTC
>TRBD2|TRBJ2-5|TRBV7-3|-
CASSRGAGEGWETQYF
TGTGCCAGCAGCCGTGGAGCGGGAGAGGGTTGGGAGACCCAGTACTTC
>TRBD2|TRBJ2-7|TRBV5-6|-
CASSLRRLAGGSEQYF
TGTGCCAGCAGCTTGCGCCGACTAGCGGGAGGGAGCGAGCAGTACTTC
>TRBD1|TRBJ2-7|TRBV6-5|-
CASSWTGGSEQYF
TGTGCCAGCAGTTGGACAGGGGGAAGCGAGCAGTACTTC
>-|TRBJ1-3|TRBV6-5|-
CASSYDGNSGNTIYF
TGTGCCAGCAGTTACGACGGGAACTCTGGAAACACCATATATTTT
>TRBD1|TRBJ1-6|TRBV4-3|-
CASSQDPGGEKSPLHF
TGCGCCAGCAGCCAAGATCCAGGGGGTGAGAAGTCACCCCTCCACTTT
>-|TRBJ2-1|TRBV21-1|once
CASSWGEQGFDEQFF
TGTGCCAGCAGCTGGGGGGAACAGGGGTTCGATGAGCAGTTCTTC
>-|TRBJ1-2|TRBV18|once
CASSTEQGNVDYGYTF
TGTGCCAGCTCAACAGAACAGGGTAATGTGGACTATGGCTACACCTTC
>TRBD1|TRBJ2-7|TRBV6-5|-
CASSYAQGASYEQYF
TGTGCCAGCAGTTACGCACAGGGGGCCTCCTACGAGCAGTACTTC
>-|TRBJ1-2|TRBV18|-
CASSPPSHNSFDGYTF
TGTGCCAGCTCACCACCATCCCACAATTCCTTCGATGGCTACACCTTC
>TRBD1|TRBJ1-6|TRBV6-6|few
CASSTPPGQVNSPLHF
TGTGCCAGCAGTACACCCCCGGGACAGGTTAATTCACCCCTCCACTTT
>-|TRBJ1-2|TRBV28|once
CASSKTQYYGYTF
TGTGCCAGCAGTAAGACTCAATACTATGGCTACACCTTC
>-|TRBJ2-2|TRBV29-1|-
CSVVWTNTGELFF
TGCAGCGTTGTTTGGACAAACACCGGGGAGCTGTTTTTT
>-|TRBJ1-4|TRBV7-9|-
CASSLGLVLNEKLFF
TGTGCCAGCAGCTTAGGGCTTGTCTTAAATGAAAAACTGTTTTTT
>-|TRBJ2-4|TRBV6-5|-
CASRQSGSKNIQYF
TGTGCCAGCAGGCAATCAGGGTCCAAAAACATTCAGTACTTC
>TRBD2|TRBJ2-1|TRBV25-1|-
CASSEVAGTSYYNEQFF
TGTGCCAGCAGTGAAGTCGCCGGGACTAGTTACTACAATGAGCAGTTCTTC
>-|TRBJ2-6|TRBV19|few
CASSIVRGGQGDNVLTF
TGTGCCAGTAGTATAGTCAGGGGTGGGCAGGGTGACAACGTCCTGACTTTC
>-|TRBJ2-7|TRBV5-4|-
CASSLASGQSYEQYF
TGTGCCAGCAGCTTGGCTTCCGGACAGTCCTACGAGCAGTACTTC